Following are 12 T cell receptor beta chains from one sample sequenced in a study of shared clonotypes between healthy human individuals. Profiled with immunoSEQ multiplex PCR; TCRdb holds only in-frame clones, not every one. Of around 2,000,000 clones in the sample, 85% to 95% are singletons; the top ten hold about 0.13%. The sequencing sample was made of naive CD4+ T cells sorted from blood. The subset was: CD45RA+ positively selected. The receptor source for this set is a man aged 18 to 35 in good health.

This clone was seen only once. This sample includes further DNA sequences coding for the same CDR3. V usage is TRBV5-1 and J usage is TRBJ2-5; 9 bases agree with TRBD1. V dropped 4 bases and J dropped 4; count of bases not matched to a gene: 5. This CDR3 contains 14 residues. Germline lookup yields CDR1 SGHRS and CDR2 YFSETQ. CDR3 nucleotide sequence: TGCGCCAGCAGCCTCGGACAGGGGCCAGAGACCCAGTACTTC. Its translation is CASSLGQGPETQYF.

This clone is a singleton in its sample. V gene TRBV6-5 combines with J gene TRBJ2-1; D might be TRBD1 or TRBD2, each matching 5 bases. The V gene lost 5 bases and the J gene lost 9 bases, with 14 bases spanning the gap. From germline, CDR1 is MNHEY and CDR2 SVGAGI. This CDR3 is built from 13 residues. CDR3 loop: CASSRTLRGEQFF. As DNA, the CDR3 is TGTGCCAGCAGTCGGACACTACGGGGTGAGCAGTTCTTC.

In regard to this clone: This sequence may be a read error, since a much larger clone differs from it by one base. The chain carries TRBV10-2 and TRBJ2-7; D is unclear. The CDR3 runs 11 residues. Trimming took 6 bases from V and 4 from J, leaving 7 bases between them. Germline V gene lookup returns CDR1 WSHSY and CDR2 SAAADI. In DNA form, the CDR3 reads TGCGCCAGCAGCATGGAATACGAGCAGTACTTC. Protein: CASSMEYEQYF.

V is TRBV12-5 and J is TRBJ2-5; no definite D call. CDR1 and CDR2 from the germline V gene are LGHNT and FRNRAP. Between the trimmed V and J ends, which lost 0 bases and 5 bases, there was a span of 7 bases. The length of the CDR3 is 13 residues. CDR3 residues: CASGLVQGETQYF. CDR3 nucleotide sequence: TGTGCTAGTGGTTTGGTACAAGGGGAGACCCAGTACTTC.

The DNA for the CDR3 is TGTGCCAGCAGTGAAAGACCGGGGACAGTCGACGAGCAGTACTTC. Encoded protein: CASSERPGTVDEQYF. The chain uses TRBV6-4 and TRBJ2-7, with TRBD1 identical over 7 bases. Unmatched junction bases numbered 10, after V lost 3 bases and J lost 5 bases. Germline values: CDR1 MRHNA, CDR2 SNTAGT. The CDR3 extends over 15 amino acids.

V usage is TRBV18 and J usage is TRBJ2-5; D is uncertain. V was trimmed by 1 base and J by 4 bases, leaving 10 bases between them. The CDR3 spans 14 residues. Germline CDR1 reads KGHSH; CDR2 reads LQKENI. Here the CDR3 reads CASSPQIGRETQYF. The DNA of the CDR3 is TGTGCCAGCTCACCACAAATTGGGCGAGAGACCCAGTACTTC.

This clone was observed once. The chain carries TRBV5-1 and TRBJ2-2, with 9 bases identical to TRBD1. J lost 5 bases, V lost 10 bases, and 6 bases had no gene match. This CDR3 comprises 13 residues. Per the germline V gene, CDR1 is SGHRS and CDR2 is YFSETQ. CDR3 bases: TGCGCCGGCCGACAGGGGGAGACCGGGGAGCTGTTTTTT. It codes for CAGRQGETGELFF.

The CDR3 DNA reads TGTGCCAGCAGCTCCCACTCCCGGGACAGGGGAGGACAAGAGACCCAGTACTTC. This encodes CASSSHSRDRGGQETQYF. The V call is TRBV11-3, the J call TRBJ2-5; TRBD1 matches 10 bases. The junction had 13 bases not matched to a gene; V was cut back by 4 bases and J by 2 bases. This CDR3 contains 18 residues. Germline V gene lookup returns CDR1 SGHNT and CDR2 YENEEA.

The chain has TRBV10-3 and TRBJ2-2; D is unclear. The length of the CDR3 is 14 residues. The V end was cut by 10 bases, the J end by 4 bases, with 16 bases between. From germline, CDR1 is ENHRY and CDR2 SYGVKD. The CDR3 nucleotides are TGTGCCACCACCCAACCCGGCGGCACCGGGGAGCTGTTTTTT. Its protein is CATTQPGGTGELFF.

In DNA form, the CDR3 reads TGTGCCAGCGGACAGGGAGGGCCTAACTATGGCTACACCTTC. This translates into CASGQGGPNYGYTF. This sequence joins TRBV2 and TRBJ1-2, with 8 positions matching TRBD1. Per the germline V gene, CDR1 is SNHLY and CDR2 is FYNNEI. The junction had 5 bases not matched to a gene; V was cut back by 8 bases and J by 0 bases. CDR3 length: 14 amino acids.

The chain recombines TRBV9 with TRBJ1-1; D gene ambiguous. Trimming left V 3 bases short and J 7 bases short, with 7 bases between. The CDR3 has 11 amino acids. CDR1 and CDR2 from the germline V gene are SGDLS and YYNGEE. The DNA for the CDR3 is TGTGCCAGCAGCGCTGCCTATGAAGCTTTCTTT. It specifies CASSAAYEAFF.

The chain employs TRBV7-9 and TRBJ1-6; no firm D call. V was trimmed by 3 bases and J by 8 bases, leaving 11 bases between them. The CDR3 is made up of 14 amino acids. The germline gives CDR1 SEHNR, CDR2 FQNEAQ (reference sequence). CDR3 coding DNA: TGTGCCAGCAGCTTCAACGGCCCGCATTCACCCCTCCACTTT. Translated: CASSFNGPHSPLHF.